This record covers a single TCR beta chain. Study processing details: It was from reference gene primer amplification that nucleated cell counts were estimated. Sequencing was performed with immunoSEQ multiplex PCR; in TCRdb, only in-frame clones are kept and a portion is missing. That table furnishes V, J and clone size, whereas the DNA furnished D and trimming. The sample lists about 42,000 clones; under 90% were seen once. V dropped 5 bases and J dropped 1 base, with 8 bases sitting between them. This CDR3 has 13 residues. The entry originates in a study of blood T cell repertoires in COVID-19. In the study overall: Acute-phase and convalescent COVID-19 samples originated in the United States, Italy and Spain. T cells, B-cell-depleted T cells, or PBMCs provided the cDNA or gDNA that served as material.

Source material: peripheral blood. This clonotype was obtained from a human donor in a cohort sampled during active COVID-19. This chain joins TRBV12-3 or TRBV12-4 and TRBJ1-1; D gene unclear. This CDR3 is CASSILRNTEAFF. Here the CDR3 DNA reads TGTGCCAGCAGTATCCTTCGGAACACTGAAGCTTTCTTT.